A single sample is the source of the 26 T cell receptor beta chains below, sequenced in a study of T cells in Graves' hyperthyroidism and ophthalmopathy. RNA transcripts were the template for amplifying TCR beta CDR3 regions. When the TCR CDR3 underwent first-round RT-PCR, the HTBI primer set was used. TCRdb ran MiXCR on the multiplex PCR reads and lists one entry per CDR3 protein. The data hold 300,000 to 400,000 distinct CDR3 sequences, with around 20% observed a single time. Sample: blood. These receptors originate from a man in his late teens or twenties with Graves' ophthalmopathy.

The chain is built from TRBV19 and TRBJ1-5; 11 bases are shared with TRBD1. The CDR3 runs to 15 residues. V dropped 6 bases and J dropped 5; count of bases not matched to a gene: 6. Per germline, CDR1 LNHDA and CDR2 SQIVND (reference sequence). CDR3 in DNA: TGTGCCAGTAGGGGGGACAGGGGGACGGATCAGCCCCAGCATTTT. This encodes CASRGDRGTDQPQHF. The entire variable domain, with the rest obtained from reference TRBV19 and TRBJ1-5, is as follows: DGGITQSPKYLFRKEGQNVTLSCEQNLNHDAMYWYRQDPGQGLRLIYYSQIVNDFQKGDIAEGYSVSREKKESFPLTVTSAQKNPTAFYLCASRGDRGTDQPQHFGDGTRLSIL.

In its sample, this clonotype was seen a few times. V is TRBV29-1 and J is TRBJ2-1; 8 positions agree with TRBD2. The V gene's germline CDR1 is SQVTM and CDR2 ANQGSEA. V lost 4 bases, J lost 4 bases, and 9 bases stayed unmatched. The CDR3 contains 15 residues. CDR3 sequence: CSVVPYGGVYNEQFF. DNA for the CDR3: TGCAGCGTTGTGCCATACGGGGGGGTATACAATGAGCAGTTCTTC.

Ten or more counts support this clonotype. This chain uses TRBV5-1 with TRBJ1-1; D gene unclear. V was cut by 2 bases and J by 3 bases, with 8 bases left in between. Germline CDR1 and CDR2: SGHRS and YFSETQ. CDR3 length: 13 amino acids. CDR3 amino acids: CASSFSWDTEAFF. The CDR3, as DNA: TGCGCCAGCAGCTTCTCTTGGGACACTGAAGCTTTCTTT.

The chain has TRBV27 and TRBJ1-4, with D perhaps TRBD1 (6 bases). The germline V gene encodes CDR1 MNHEY and CDR2 SMNVEV (reference sequence). Trimming removed 2 bases at V and 0 bases at J, with 19 bases between. This CDR3 has 19 amino acids. The CDR3 protein is CASSLRPAGADATNEKLFF. The CDR3 DNA follows: TGTGCCAGCAGTTTAAGACCCGCAGGGGCCGATGCAACTAATGAAAAACTGTTTTTT.

As regards this clonotype: A much larger clone is a single base away; this may be a read error. The chain couples TRBV20-1 to TRBJ1-1; D call uncertain. V shed 0 bases and J shed 2 bases, with 13 bases lying between them. Germline V gene sequence: CDR1 DFQATT, CDR2 SNEGSKA (reference sequence). CDR3 length equals 15 residues. The CDR3 loop reads CSARDCRQFNTEAFF. The CDR3 region has the DNA TGCAGTGCTAGAGATTGTCGGCAGTTCAACACTGAAGCTTTCTTT.

This clonotype was seen more than once but under ten times. This chain connects TRBV9 to TRBJ2-1; D is uncertain. Germline CDR1 SGDLS, CDR2 YYNGEE. Trimming stripped 0 bases from V and 4 bases from J, with 11 bases between. The CDR3 runs to 15 residues. The CDR3 here is CASSVALYQYNEQFF. The CDR3 DNA reads TGTGCCAGCAGCGTAGCCCTCTACCAGTACAATGAGCAGTTCTTC.

At least ten counts were recorded for this clonotype. This sequence joins TRBV3-1 and TRBJ2-3; 14 bases are a match to TRBD2. The germline gives CDR1 LGHDT, CDR2 YNNKEL (reference sequence). The CDR3 spans 15 residues. The trim removed 6 bases at V and 4 bases at J, leaving 3 bases unmatched. Here the CDR3 reads CASRQTSGGADTQYF. The CDR3, as DNA: TGTGCCAGCAGACAGACTAGCGGGGGGGCAGATACGCAGTATTTT.

This clonotype has just a few counts. This sequence joins TRBV6-1 and TRBJ1-2, with TRBD1 matching over 7 bases. The CDR3 runs to 12 residues. Per germline, CDR1 MNHNS and CDR2 SASEGT. V was pared by 8 bases and J by 7 bases, with 7 bases of the junction left unmatched. The CDR3 DNA reads as TGTGCCAGCCGAGGACAGGCGGGTGGCTACACCTTC. Its translation is CASRGQAGGYTF.

This clonotype was recorded many times. The chain combines TRBV14 with TRBJ1-1; a weak D match, TRBD1 (5 bases). V lost 4 bases and J 0 bases, leaving 15 bases between the germline ends. The germline gives CDR1 SGHDN, CDR2 FVKESK. CDR3 length: 16 amino acids. The DNA for the CDR3 is TGTGCCAGCAGCCGATACTGGGACGGCGTGAACACTGAAGCTTTCTTT. This translates into CASSRYWDGVNTEAFF.

A few counts support this clonotype. The chain has TRBV7-8 and TRBJ2-6, with no clear D. Trimming took 5 bases from V and 4 from J, leaving 15 bases between them. Germline V gene sequence: CDR1 SGHVS, CDR2 FQNEAQ. The CDR3 sequence is 16 residues long. CDR3 protein: CASSPYPENGANVLTF. CDR3 coding DNA: TGTGCCAGCAGCCCTTACCCGGAGAACGGGGCCAACGTCCTGACTTTC.

Notes on this clonotype: Its ends do not fully match the called genes, so a read error is possible. V is TRBV5-1 and J is TRBJ1-2, with a tentative D call TRBD1 (5 bases). The V gene's germline CDR1 is SGHRS and CDR2 YFSETQ. The CDR3 has 13 amino acids. CDR3 coding DNA: TGCGCCAACAGCTTGGGGCAGGGCCGTGGCTACACCTTC. Its protein product is CANSLGQGRGYTF.

J is TRBJ1-3 and V is TRBV3-1; D is unresolved. This CDR3 contains 15 residues. Germline assignment: CDR1 LGHDT and CDR2 YNNKEL (reference sequence). V was cut by 1 base and J by 4 bases, with 11 bases left in between. DNA of the CDR3: TGTGCCAGCAGCCAAGCTACGGGTTCCGGAAACACCATATATTTT. Protein product: CASSQATGSGNTIYF.

There are many counts of this clonotype. This chain connects TRBV7-9 to TRBJ2-7; possibly TRBD1 for D (6 bases). The V end was cut by 4 bases, the J end by 2 bases, with 18 bases between. The CDR3 spans 16 residues. CDR1 SEHNR and CDR2 FQNEAQ come from the germline V gene (reference sequence). CDR3 amino acids: CASSSQEGTNTYEQYF. CDR3 sequence (DNA): TGTGCCAGCAGCTCACAAGAGGGGACAAACACCTACGAGCAGTACTTC.

This clonotype was seen repeatedly, ten times or more. The chain uses TRBV7-3 and TRBJ2-7; 8 bases are a match to TRBD1. This CDR3 has 13 residues. Germline values: CDR1 SGHTA, CDR2 FQGTGA. V trimming: 3 bases; J trimming: 3 bases; junction bases outside the gene matches: 1. Written as DNA, the CDR3 is TGTGCCAGCAGCTTCGACAGGGGCTACGAGCAGTACTTC. Encoded protein: CASSFDRGYEQYF. Together with reference TRBV7-3 and TRBJ2-7, the CDR3 gives the full variable domain: GAGVSQTPSNKVTEKGKYVELRCDPISGHTALYWYRQSLGQGPEFLIYFQGTGAADDSGLPNDRFFAVRPEGSVSTLKIQRTERGDSAVYLCASSFDRGYEQYFGPGTRLTVT.

This clonotype was detected many times. V and J are TRBV27 and TRBJ1-2; the D is unclear. The CDR3 spans 15 residues. The germline V gene encodes CDR1 MNHEY and CDR2 SMNVEV (reference sequence). Trimming left V 0 bases short and J 4 bases short, with 12 bases between. The CDR3 coding sequence is TGTGCCAGCAGTTTATCGAGTGGCGGGGTCTATGGCTACACCTTC. Protein sequence: CASSLSSGGVYGYTF.

This clonotype was counted many times. The chain combines TRBV12-3 or TRBV12-4 with TRBJ1-5; no clear D. The length of the CDR3 is 15 residues. Trimming pared 5 bases from V and 5 bases from J, leaving 16 bases between. CDR3 DNA: TGTGCCAGCAGTCGGGCCCAACCTGGGGATCAGCCCCAGCATTTT. It encodes CASSRAQPGDQPQHF.

The chain carries TRBV20-1 and TRBJ2-6; D is unclear. Germline CDR1 and CDR2: DFQATT and SNEGSKA (reference sequence). The CDR3 sequence is 15 residues long. The V and J ends lost 0 bases and 0 bases respectively, with 6 bases between them. CDR3 in DNA: TGCAGTGCTAGAGATCCAAACTCTGGGGCCAACGTCCTGACTTTC. Its protein product is CSARDPNSGANVLTF.

This clonotype was observed many times. J is TRBJ2-3 and V is TRBV20-1; 11 bases line up with TRBD2. The V gene's germline CDR1 is DFQATT and CDR2 SNEGSKA (reference sequence). The CDR3 length is 15 residues. V was clipped by 3 bases and J by 4 bases; unmatched bases: 6. The CDR3 protein is CSASLAGGPPDTQYF. The DNA for the CDR3 is TGCAGTGCTAGCTTAGCGGGGGGGCCCCCAGATACGCAGTATTTT.

This clonotype was observed a handful of times. The CDR3 DNA reads TGTGCCAGCAAAACAGGAGAAGCGGGGGGGCATGTAGACATTCAGTACTTC. It encodes CASKTGEAGGHVDIQYF. This chain connects TRBV6-2 or TRBV6-3 to TRBJ2-4; 10 bases are a match to TRBD2. V lost 7 bases, J lost 8 bases, and 17 bases stayed unmatched. This CDR3 contains 17 residues. Germline V gene lookup returns CDR1 MNHEY and CDR2 SVGEGT.

The V call is TRBV10-3, the J call TRBJ1-6; 10 nucleotides match TRBD1. CDR3 length equals 16 residues. From germline, CDR1 is ENHRY and CDR2 SYGVKD. The V and J ends lost 5 bases and 7 bases, in that order; junction bases with no gene match: 8. In DNA form, the CDR3 reads TGTGCCATCAGTAGACAGGGGGCTGACTCCAATTCACCCCTCCACTTT. It is translated as CAISRQGADSNSPLHF.

The CDR3 DNA follows: TGTGCCAGCAGCTCCTTTCGGGGACAGGGGGCCACTGGGGCCAACGTCCTGACTTTC. Its protein is CASSSFRGQGATGANVLTF. The chain combines TRBV7-9 with TRBJ2-6, with 12 bases matching TRBD1. CDR1 and CDR2 from the germline V gene are SEHNR and FQNEAQ (reference sequence). Trimming took 4 bases from V and 2 from J; bases not matched to a gene: 9. CDR3 length: 19 residues.

The chain carries TRBV2 and TRBJ2-5, with 9 nucleotides matching TRBD1. The V gene end was trimmed by 6 bases and the J gene end by 0 bases; junction bases not matched to a gene: 5. This CDR3 has 15 amino acids. The V gene's germline CDR1 is SNHLY and CDR2 FYNNEI. The CDR3 DNA follows: TGTGCCAGCAGCCCGACAGGGGGGAACCAAGAGACCCAGTACTTC. The encoded protein is CASSPTGGNQETQYF.

To note about this clonotype: With a much larger clone just one base away, this may be a read error. The chain couples TRBV20-1 to TRBJ2-7, with a possible D match to TRBD2 (5 bases). V lost 6 bases and J 3 bases, leaving 12 bases between the germline ends. CDR3 size: 12 residues. Germline values: CDR1 DFQATT, CDR2 SNEGSKA (reference sequence). CDR3 sequence: CSAWPSFYEQYF. CDR3 nucleotides: TGCAGTGCCTGGCCTAGCTTCTACGAGCAGTACTTC.

This clonotype has just a few counts. The rearrangement joins TRBV29-1 to TRBJ2-2, with unresolved D. V was trimmed by 4 bases and J by 0 bases, leaving 12 bases between them. The CDR3 contains 15 residues. Germline CDR1 SQVTM, CDR2 ANQGSEA. CDR3 bases: TGCAGCGTTGGGGTAAGAGGAGCGAACACCGGGGAGCTGTTTTTT. This encodes CSVGVRGANTGELFF.

The gene calls are TRBV6-6 and TRBJ1-2, with D tentatively TRBD1 (6 bases). Trimming took off 0 bases at V and 9 bases at J, with 23 bases between the two ends. From germline, CDR1 is MNHNY and CDR2 SVGAGI (reference sequence). This CDR3 is built from 17 residues. The CDR3 DNA sequence: TGTGCCAGCAGTTACTCGAGGATGGGGGGCGCGGGCGGGAGCTACACCTTC. The encoded protein is CASSYSRMGGAGGSYTF.

This chain joins TRBV29-1 and TRBJ1-2, with 8 bases matching TRBD1. The CDR3 is 13 amino acids. Germline loops: CDR1 SQVTM, CDR2 ANQGSEA. V was pared by 7 bases and J by 3 bases, with 7 bases of the junction left unmatched. The CDR3 sequence is CSARDRNDYGYTF. The DNA for the CDR3 is TGCAGCGCCCGGGACAGGAATGACTATGGCTACACCTTC.